This T cell receptor beta chain was observed in a study of blood T cells in healthy people across ages. Peripheral blood was drawn, around 9.3 milliliters per donor. Combining a sample-barcoded 5' primer with a J-beta primer mix, a second PCR ran for roughly 6 to 12 cycles. TCRdb redid the calling of the 5' RACE reads with MiXCR, one entry per CDR3 protein. This table holds under 750,000 distinct CDR3 sequences, about 45% found once. Trimming cost V 11 bases and J 6 bases, with 22 bases left between them. CDR3 length: 15 residues. Germline V gene lookup returns CDR1 SNHLY and CDR2 FYNNEI. V and J are TRBV2 and TRBJ2-2, with D tentatively TRBD1 or TRBD2 (5 bases each). This TCR derives from a man aged 80 or over in good health. Sequencing was carried out using blood. CDR3 coding DNA: TGTGCCCGGGACCAGGGAGTAGGTTTGCCCGGGGAGCTGTTTTTT. As protein: CARDQGVGLPGELFF.